This passage covers 10 T cell receptor beta chains from one sample sequenced in a study of shared clonotypes between healthy human individuals. Assay used: immunoSEQ multiplex PCR; TCRdb lists only in-frame clones, some missing. Among roughly 490,000 clones listed, roughly 85% were seen once. The material sequenced was PBMCs. These receptors all stem from a woman aged 40 to 50 in good health. Some clones in this sample may be carry-over from other donors' samples.

This clone was found once. The chain couples TRBV25-1 to TRBJ2-7; TRBD2 matches at 8 bases. The CDR3 runs 13 residues. V was clipped by 8 bases and J by 5 bases; unmatched bases: 8. CDR1 is MGHDK and CDR2 is SYGVNS in the germline V gene. CDR3 sequence: CASARGGLNEQYF. CDR3 in DNA: TGTGCCAGCGCTCGGGGGGGTTTGAACGAGCAGTACTTC.

This clone showed up just a few times. The chain recombines TRBV2 with TRBJ2-7; a possible D gene is TRBD2 (6 bases). Germline V CDR1 and CDR2: SNHLY, FYNNEI. The V end lost 3 bases, the J end lost 4 bases, and 13 bases lay between the germline ends. The CDR3 is made up of 14 amino acids. DNA for the CDR3: TGTGCCAGCAGTGAGGGGGGTTATGAGTACGAGCAGTACTTC. Protein: CASSEGGYEYEQYF.

This clone occurred a few times. The chain couples TRBV7-9 to TRBJ2-3, with D perhaps TRBD1 (6 bases). The germline V gene encodes CDR1 SEHNR and CDR2 FQNEAQ (reference sequence). V shed 6 bases and J shed 11 bases, with 27 bases lying between them. The CDR3 loop spans 16 amino acids. The DNA for the CDR3 is TGTGCCAGCAGGCCCCCTCTACAGGGCGGAGACGAGGGGCAGTATTTT. Encoded protein: CASRPPLQGGDEGQYF.

The chain employs TRBV15 and TRBJ2-4, with 7 nucleotides matching TRBD2. Germline trimming cut 1 base from V and 6 bases from J; bases unmatched to any gene: 9. The CDR3 consists of 16 residues. Germline CDR1 is LNHNV and CDR2 is YYDKDF (reference sequence). The chain's CDR3 is CATSRGPPAGVNIQYF. The DNA for the CDR3 is TGTGCCACCAGCAGAGGTCCTCCGGCGGGGGTAAACATTCAGTACTTC.

There are a few counts of this clone. The rearrangement links TRBV7-2 to TRBJ1-5, with a weak D call TRBD1 (5 bases). Between the trimmed V and J ends, which lost 2 bases and 3 bases, there was a span of 11 bases. The length of the CDR3 is 15 residues. CDR1 SGHTA and CDR2 FQGNSA come from the germline V gene. Here the CDR3 reads CASSLSAGTNQPQHF. Written as DNA, the CDR3 is TGTGCCAGCAGCTTATCCGCAGGGACCAATCAGCCCCAGCATTTT.

This clone was picked up one time. CDR3 nucleotide sequence: TGTGCCAGCAGTGAATTTCTTAGCGGGAGCTTTAGAACAGATACGCAGTATTTT. As protein: CASSEFLSGSFRTDTQYF. V is TRBV6-1 and J is TRBJ2-3; 9 bases agree with TRBD2. V lost 2 bases and J lost 3; bases outside the gene matches: 12. CDR3 length: 18 residues. Germline CDR1 reads MNHNS; CDR2 reads SASEGT.

This chain joins TRBV29-1 and TRBJ2-1; 11 positions agree with TRBD2. The CDR3 totals 14 residues. V lost 6 bases, J lost 9 bases, and 10 bases stayed unmatched. CDR1 and CDR2 (germline): SQVTM, ANQGSEA. The CDR3 loop reads CSVSLTSGIFEQFF. In DNA form, the CDR3 reads TGCAGCGTATCCCTGACTAGCGGGATTTTTGAGCAGTTCTTC.

The chain combines TRBV5-1 with TRBJ2-5; D gene unclear. CDR3 size: 14 residues. Germline V gene lookup returns CDR1 SGHRS and CDR2 YFSETQ. With 0 bases removed from V and 1 base from J, the gap between germline ends came to 7 bases. CDR3 nucleotide sequence: TGCGCCAGCAGCTTGGAGCCCGGCCAAGAGACCCAGTACTTC. Its translation: CASSLEPGQETQYF.

The V and J genes are TRBV6-1 and TRBJ1-1; no clear D gene. The CDR3 totals 10 residues. The germline V gene encodes CDR1 MNHNS and CDR2 SASEGT. Trimming stripped 6 bases from V and 4 bases from J, with 3 bases between. CDR3 nucleotides: TGTGCCAGCAGGGCCACTGAAGCTTTCTTT. The encoded protein is CASRATEAFF.

The chain is built from TRBV21-1 and TRBJ2-5. TRBV21-1 constitutes a pseudogene. This CDR3 has 14 residues. The CDR3 DNA is TGTGCCAGCAGCCGGGCGGATGGTGAAGAGACCCAGTACTTC. It is translated as CASSRADGEETQYF.